This T cell receptor beta chain is drawn from a study of cytomegalovirus exposure and HLA in healthy donors. Study results and caveats: Reported results showed that the classifier diagnosed cytomegalovirus status with high specificity and sensitivity.

Germline CDR1 reads MDHEN; CDR2 reads SYDVKM. This CDR3 spans 15 amino acids. The V gene lost 5 bases and the J gene lost 4 bases, with 15 bases spanning the gap. The repertoire was sequenced with immunoSEQ multiplex PCR; TCRdb's copy has only in-frame clones and lacks some. The table lists around 260,000 clones, roughly 91% of them singletons. As regards this clone: Its specificity is not known.

The sample comprised PBMCs. The receptor was derived from a woman aged 25 to 39 in good health and CMV-seronegative. The chain links TRBV28 to TRBJ1-5; a possible D gene is TRBD1 (5 bases). For the CDR3, the DNA is TGTGCCAGCAGTACTCCCGACAGAGCTAATCAGCCCCAGCATTTT. Protein sequence: CASSTPDRANQPQHF.